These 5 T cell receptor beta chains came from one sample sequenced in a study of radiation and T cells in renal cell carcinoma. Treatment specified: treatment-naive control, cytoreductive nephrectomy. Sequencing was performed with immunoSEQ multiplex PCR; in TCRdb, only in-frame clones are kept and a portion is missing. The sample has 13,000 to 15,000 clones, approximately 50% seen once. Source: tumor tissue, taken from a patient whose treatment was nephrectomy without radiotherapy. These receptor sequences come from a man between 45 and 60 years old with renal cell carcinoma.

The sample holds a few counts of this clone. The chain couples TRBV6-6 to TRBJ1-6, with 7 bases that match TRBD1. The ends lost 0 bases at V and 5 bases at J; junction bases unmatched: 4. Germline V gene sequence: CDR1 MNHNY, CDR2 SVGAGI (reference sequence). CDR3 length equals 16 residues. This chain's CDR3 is CASSYSFGQDNSPLHF. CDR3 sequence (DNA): TGTGCCAGCAGTTACTCTTTTGGACAGGATAATTCACCCCTCCACTTT.

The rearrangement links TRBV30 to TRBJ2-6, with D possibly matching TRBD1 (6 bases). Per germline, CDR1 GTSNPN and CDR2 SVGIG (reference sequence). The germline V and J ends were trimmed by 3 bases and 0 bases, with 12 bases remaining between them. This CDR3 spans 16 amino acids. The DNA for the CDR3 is TGTGCCTGGAGCGACGGGACACTCTCTGGGGCCAACGTCCTGACTTTC. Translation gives CAWSDGTLSGANVLTF.

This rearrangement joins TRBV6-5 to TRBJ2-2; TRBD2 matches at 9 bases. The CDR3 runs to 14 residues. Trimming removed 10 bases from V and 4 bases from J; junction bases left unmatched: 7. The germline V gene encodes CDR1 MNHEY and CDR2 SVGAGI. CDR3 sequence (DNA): TGTGCCATCGGGAGCGGGGGGCCCACCGGGGAGCTGTTTTTT. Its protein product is CAIGSGGPTGELFF.

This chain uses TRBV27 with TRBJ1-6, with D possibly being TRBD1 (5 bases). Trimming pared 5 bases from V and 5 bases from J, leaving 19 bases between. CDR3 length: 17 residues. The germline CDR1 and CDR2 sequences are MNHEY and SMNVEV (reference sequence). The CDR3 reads CASSAVPGLVNNSPLHF. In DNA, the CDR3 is TGTGCCAGCAGTGCCGTCCCGGGACTTGTAAATAATTCACCCCTCCACTTT.

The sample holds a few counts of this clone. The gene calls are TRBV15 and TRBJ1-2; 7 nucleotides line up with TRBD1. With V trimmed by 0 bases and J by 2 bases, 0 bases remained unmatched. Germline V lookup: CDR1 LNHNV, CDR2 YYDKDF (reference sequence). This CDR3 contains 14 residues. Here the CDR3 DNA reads TGTGCCACCAGCAGAGAGGACAGGAACTATGGCTACACCTTC. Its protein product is CATSREDRNYGYTF.